A selection of T cell receptor beta chains follows, all from one sample in a study of OX40 agonist ivuxolimab in advanced cancers. Assay used: immunoSEQ multiplex PCR; TCRdb lists only in-frame clones, some missing. The top ten hold around 50% of the sample, which has around 26,000 clones, less than 90% seen once. The sample here was CD4+ or CD8+ T cells sorted from blood, taken in a trial of the OX40 agonist ivuxolimab. The receptor source for this set is an adult with an advanced solid tumor such as melanoma, head and neck, liver or kidney cancer. CDR3s include the opening cysteine and the closing phenylalanine or tryptophan. The order of the fields is CDR3 protein, J gene, V gene.

cdr3_aa: CASSLGVTGRNTEAFF
j_call: TRBJ1-1
v_call: TRBV7-8

cdr3_aa: CASRSVLSGDGGGNEQFF
j_call: TRBJ2-1
v_call: TRBV7-9

cdr3_aa: CASSFGTSAYEQYF
j_call: TRBJ2-7
v_call: TRBV6-6

cdr3_aa: CASSIGGGYTDTQYF
j_call: TRBJ2-3
v_call: TRBV19

cdr3_aa: CSDNVGSRNYGYTF
j_call: TRBJ1-2
v_call: TRBV29-1

cdr3_aa: CASPSGGYQETQYF
j_call: TRBJ2-5
v_call: TRBV4-1

cdr3_aa: CASSQGGTATYEQYF
j_call: TRBJ2-7
v_call: TRBV4-2

cdr3_aa: CASSQTDSLNTEAFF
j_call: TRBJ1-1
v_call: TRBV4-1

cdr3_aa: CASSAQGDVTEAFF
j_call: TRBJ1-1
v_call: TRBV7-9

cdr3_aa: CASILQRGGYNEQFF
j_call: TRBJ2-1
v_call: TRBV27

cdr3_aa: CASSDTGFGANVLTF
j_call: TRBJ2-6
v_call: TRBV9

cdr3_aa: CASSQELILTESTDTQYF
j_call: TRBJ2-3
v_call: TRBV4-3

cdr3_aa: CASNEETGGNQPQHF
j_call: TRBJ1-5
v_call: TRBV6-1

cdr3_aa: CATSRGGTGGGNTIYF
j_call: TRBJ1-3
v_call: TRBV15

cdr3_aa: CASSLNGPDNEQFF
j_call: TRBJ2-1
v_call: TRBV5-1

cdr3_aa: CASSGGDKNIQYF
j_call: TRBJ2-4
v_call: TRBV11-3

cdr3_aa: CASTESLPGQYAGQYF
j_call: TRBJ2-5
v_call: TRBV7-9

cdr3_aa: CASSLVSGTSYNEQFF
j_call: TRBJ2-1
v_call: TRBV7-7

cdr3_aa: CASSLQGAHQPQHF
j_call: TRBJ1-5
v_call: TRBV27

cdr3_aa: CASSGTGINIQYF
j_call: TRBJ2-4
v_call: TRBV28

cdr3_aa: CASKYRGSNQPQHF
j_call: TRBJ1-5
v_call: TRBV2

cdr3_aa: CASTSGIRAEQFF
j_call: TRBJ2-1
v_call: TRBV27

cdr3_aa: CASSLWQFNEQFF
j_call: TRBJ2-1
v_call: TRBV27

cdr3_aa: CASRGQGAYEQYF
j_call: TRBJ2-7
v_call: TRBV27

cdr3_aa: CAWSPQLGQAFYEQYF
j_call: TRBJ2-7
v_call: TRBV30

cdr3_aa: CASSPLSNSPLHF
j_call: TRBJ1-6
v_call: TRBV6-6

cdr3_aa: CASSPGQNQETQYF
j_call: TRBJ2-5
v_call: TRBV5-6

cdr3_aa: CASSVGKGGGPLNEQFF
j_call: TRBJ2-1
v_call: TRBV9

cdr3_aa: CASSLAVNEQFF
j_call: TRBJ2-1
v_call: TRBV28

cdr3_aa: CASRGPYNSPLHF
j_call: TRBJ1-6
v_call: TRBV7-9

cdr3_aa: CASSLGQGDTDTQYF
j_call: TRBJ2-3
v_call: TRBV5-1

cdr3_aa: CSAATGDDPHEQFF
j_call: TRBJ2-1
v_call: TRBV29-1

cdr3_aa: CASNDRGGTEAFF
j_call: TRBJ1-1
v_call: TRBV19

cdr3_aa: CASSQEGLFLGDRTASYEQYF
j_call: TRBJ2-7
v_call: TRBV4-3

cdr3_aa: CASSLIGAAYGYTF
j_call: TRBJ1-2
v_call: TRBV7-3

cdr3_aa: CASSQVQFDEQYF
j_call: TRBJ2-7
v_call: TRBV4-1

cdr3_aa: CASSQDRGLDQPQHF
j_call: TRBJ1-5
v_call: TRBV28

cdr3_aa: CASSRTGSGNTIYF
j_call: TRBJ1-3
v_call: TRBV11-2

cdr3_aa: CASSLRDSFFYGYTF
j_call: TRBJ1-2
v_call: TRBV19

cdr3_aa: CASSGGTSYEQYF
j_call: TRBJ2-7
v_call: TRBV6-6

cdr3_aa: CASSQGVNGYTF
j_call: TRBJ1-2
v_call: TRBV6-1

cdr3_aa: CASSFMTGTGYTF
j_call: TRBJ1-2
v_call: TRBV5-6

cdr3_aa: CAWSVSQKTEAFF
j_call: TRBJ1-1
v_call: TRBV30

cdr3_aa: CASSFWLATNTDTQYF
j_call: TRBJ2-3
v_call: TRBV5-1

cdr3_aa: CASSPVGFYNEQFF
j_call: TRBJ2-1
v_call: TRBV7-9

cdr3_aa: CASSPRTSGGPRQETQYF
j_call: TRBJ2-5
v_call: TRBV18

cdr3_aa: CASSEGGTGRYQPQHF
j_call: TRBJ1-5
v_call: TRBV6-1

cdr3_aa: CASSRPGGTGELFF
j_call: TRBJ2-2
v_call: TRBV5-4